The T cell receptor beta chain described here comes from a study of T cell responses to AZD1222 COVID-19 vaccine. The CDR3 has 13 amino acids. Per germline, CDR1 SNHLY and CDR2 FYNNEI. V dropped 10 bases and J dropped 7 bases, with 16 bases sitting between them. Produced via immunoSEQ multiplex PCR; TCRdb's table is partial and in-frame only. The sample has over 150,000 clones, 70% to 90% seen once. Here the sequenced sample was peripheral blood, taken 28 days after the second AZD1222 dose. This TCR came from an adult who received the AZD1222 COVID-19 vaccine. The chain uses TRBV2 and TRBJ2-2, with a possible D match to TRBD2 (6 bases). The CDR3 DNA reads TGTGCCACAAGGACTACTACGGTCGGGGAGCTGTTTTTT. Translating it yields CATRTTTVGELFF.